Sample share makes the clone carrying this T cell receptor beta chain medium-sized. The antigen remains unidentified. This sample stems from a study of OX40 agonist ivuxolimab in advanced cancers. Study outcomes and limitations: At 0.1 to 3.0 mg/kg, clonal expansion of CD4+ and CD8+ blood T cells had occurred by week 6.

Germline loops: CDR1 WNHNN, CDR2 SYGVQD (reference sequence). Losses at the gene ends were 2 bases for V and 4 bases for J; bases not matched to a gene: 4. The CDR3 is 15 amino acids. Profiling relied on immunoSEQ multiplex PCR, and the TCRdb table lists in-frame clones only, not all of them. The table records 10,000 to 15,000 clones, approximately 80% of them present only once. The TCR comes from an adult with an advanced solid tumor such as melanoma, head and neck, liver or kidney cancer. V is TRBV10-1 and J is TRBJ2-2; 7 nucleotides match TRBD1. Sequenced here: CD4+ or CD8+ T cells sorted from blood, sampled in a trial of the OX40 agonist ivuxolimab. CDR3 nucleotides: TGCGCCAGCAGTGAGGACAGGGTCAGCACCGGGGAGCTGTTTTTT. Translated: CASSEDRVSTGELFF.